This T cell receptor (beta chain) was profiled in a study of T cells in Graves' hyperthyroidism and ophthalmopathy. In its sample, this clonotype was seen many times. The V gene's germline CDR1 is MNHEY and CDR2 SMNVEV (reference sequence). Trimming took 2 bases from V and 0 from J; bases not matched to a gene: 8. This CDR3 is built from 17 residues. Amplification of TCR beta CDR3 regions used RNA as the template. A first-round RT-PCR of the TCR CDR3 used the HTBI primer set. TCRdb re-derived calls from the multiplex PCR reads in MiXCR, one entry per CDR3 protein. The data hold a few hundred thousand distinct CDR3 sequences, with about a sixth observed a single time.

The V and J genes are TRBV27 and TRBJ2-3; 7 bases align to TRBD2. The sample was blood. The sequence derives from an older woman with Graves' ophthalmopathy. The CDR3 here is CASSLGASGTSTDTQYF. The CDR3 nucleotides are TGTGCCAGCAGTTTAGGGGCTAGCGGAACTAGCACAGATACGCAGTATTTT.